The present T cell receptor (beta chain) was sequenced within a study of blood T cell repertoires in COVID-19. V shed 7 bases, J shed 4 bases, and the junction held 7 bases outside the gene matches. The CDR3 totals 14 residues. CDR1 and CDR2 from the germline V gene are LNHDA and SQIVND (reference sequence). The protocol was immunoSEQ multiplex PCR, while the TCRdb copy is restricted to in-frame clones and leaves out a portion. The sample contains some 150,000 clones, over 75% of which appear only once. Sequenced: peripheral blood. This sequence was found in a man aged 60 to 69 with active or convalescent COVID-19. V usage is TRBV19 and J usage is TRBJ1-5, with 7 bases aligning to TRBD1. This CDR3 is CASTFQGGNQPQHF. CDR3 sequence (DNA): TGTGCCAGTACCTTCCAGGGGGGAAATCAGCCCCAGCATTTT.